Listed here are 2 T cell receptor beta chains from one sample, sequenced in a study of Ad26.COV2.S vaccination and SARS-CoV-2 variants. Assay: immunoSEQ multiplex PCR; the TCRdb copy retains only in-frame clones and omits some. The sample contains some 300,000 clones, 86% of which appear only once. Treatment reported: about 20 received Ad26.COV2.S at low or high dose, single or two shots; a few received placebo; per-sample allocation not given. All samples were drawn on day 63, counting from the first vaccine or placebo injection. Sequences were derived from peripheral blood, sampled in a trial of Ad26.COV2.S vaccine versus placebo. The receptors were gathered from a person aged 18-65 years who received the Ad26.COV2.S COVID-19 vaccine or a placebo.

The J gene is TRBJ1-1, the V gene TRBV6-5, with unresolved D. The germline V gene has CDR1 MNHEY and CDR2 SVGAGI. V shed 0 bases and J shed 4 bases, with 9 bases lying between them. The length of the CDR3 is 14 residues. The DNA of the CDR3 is TGTGCCAGCAGTTACTCGAGGAAGGCCACTGAAGCTTTCTTT. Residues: CASSYSRKATEAFF.

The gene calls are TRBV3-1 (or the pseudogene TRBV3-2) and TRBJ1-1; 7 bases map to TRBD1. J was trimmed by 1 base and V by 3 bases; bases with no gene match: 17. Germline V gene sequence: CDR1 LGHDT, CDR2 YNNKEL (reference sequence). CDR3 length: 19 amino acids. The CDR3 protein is CASSQGGGRGRIGNTEAFF. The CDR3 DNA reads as TGTGCCAGCAGCCAGGGAGGAGGCAGGGGGAGGATTGGGAACACTGAAGCTTTCTTT.